This record concerns one T cell receptor (beta chain) sequence. The target antigen is unknown. J gave up 6 bases and V 2 bases, and 3 bases lay outside the gene matches. CDR1 is MGHDK and CDR2 is SYGVNS in the germline V gene. The CDR3 is 14 residues long. Terminally differentiated effector memory CD45RA+ cells were excluded from the naive CD8 cells, which were CD45RO-negative and positively selected for CCR7. This record comes from a study of shared clonotypes between healthy human individuals. Study-wide context: Per-donor plates numbered three CD4 naive, three CD4 memory, two CD8 naive and one CD8 memory.

Study observations and caveats: Memory subsets generally showed smaller estimated richness than naive subsets did.

Genomic DNA of every subset was divided equally among multiple immunoSEQ plates. Profiled with immunoSEQ multiplex PCR; TCRdb holds only in-frame clones, not every one. The data contain 800,000 or so clones, about 96% of them singletons. The source is a man aged 30 to 45 in good health. The gene calls are TRBV25-1 and TRBJ2-7; TRBD1 matches 11 bases. Sequenced: naive CD8+ T cells sorted from blood. The chain's CDR3 is CASSETGTGGEQYF. CDR3 DNA: TGTGCCAGCAGTGAAACCGGGACAGGGGGCGAGCAGTACTTC.